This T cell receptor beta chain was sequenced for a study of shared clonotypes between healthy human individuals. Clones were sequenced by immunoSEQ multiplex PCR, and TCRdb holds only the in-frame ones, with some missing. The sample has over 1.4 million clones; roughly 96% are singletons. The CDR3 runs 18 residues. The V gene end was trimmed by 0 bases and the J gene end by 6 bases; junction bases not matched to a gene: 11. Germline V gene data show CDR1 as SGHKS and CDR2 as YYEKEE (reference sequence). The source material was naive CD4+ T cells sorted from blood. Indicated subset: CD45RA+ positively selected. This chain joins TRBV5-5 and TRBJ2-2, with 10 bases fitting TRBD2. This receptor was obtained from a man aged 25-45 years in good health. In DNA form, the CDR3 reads TGTGCCAGCAGCTTGGCCGCTAGCGGGAGACTAGTCCCCGGGGAGCTGTTTTTT. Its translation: CASSLAASGRLVPGELFF.